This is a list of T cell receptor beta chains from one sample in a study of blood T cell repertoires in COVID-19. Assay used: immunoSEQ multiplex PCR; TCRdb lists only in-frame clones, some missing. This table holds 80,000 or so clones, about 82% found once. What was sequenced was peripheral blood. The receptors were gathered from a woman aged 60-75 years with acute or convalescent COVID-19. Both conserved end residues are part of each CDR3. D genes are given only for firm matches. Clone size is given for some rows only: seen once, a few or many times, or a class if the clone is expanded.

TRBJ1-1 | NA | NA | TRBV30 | CAWFINTEAFF | TGTGCCTGGTTCATCAACACTGAAGCTTTCTTT
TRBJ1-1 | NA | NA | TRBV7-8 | CASSLLSTGGRTEAFF | TGTGCCAGCAGCTTACTTTCGACCGGGGGGCGTACTGAAGCTTTCTTT
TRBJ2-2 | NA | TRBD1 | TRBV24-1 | CATSDMTGTDHTGELFF | TGTGCCACCAGTGATATGACCGGGACAGACCACACCGGGGAGCTGTTTTTT
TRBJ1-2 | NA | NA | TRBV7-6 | CASSLASRDYGYTF | TGTGCCAGCAGCTTAGCGAGCAGGGACTATGGCTACACCTTC
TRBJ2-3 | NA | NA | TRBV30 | CAWNRGSTDTQYF | TGTGCCTGGAACCGGGGTAGCACAGATACGCAGTATTTT
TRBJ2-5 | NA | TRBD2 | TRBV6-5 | CASSRTSGDSETQYF | TGTGCCAGCAGTAGGACTAGCGGGGACTCTGAGACCCAGTACTTC
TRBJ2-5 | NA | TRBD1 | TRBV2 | CASSRDRGRVETQYF | TGTGCCAGCAGCCGGGACAGGGGGCGCGTTGAGACCCAGTACTTC
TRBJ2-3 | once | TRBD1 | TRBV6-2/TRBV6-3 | CASSYMGQSTDTQYF | TGTGCCAGCAGTTACATGGGACAGAGCACAGATACGCAGTATTTT
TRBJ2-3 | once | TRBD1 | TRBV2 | CASSEATWGGQGADTQYF | TGTGCCAGCAGTGAAGCGACCTGGGGTGGACAGGGAGCAGATACGCAGTATTTT
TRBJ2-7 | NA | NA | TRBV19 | CASSITGSSSYEQYF | TGTGCCAGTAGTATTACCGGGTCTAGCTCCTACGAGCAGTACTTC
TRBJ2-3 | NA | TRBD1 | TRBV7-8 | CASSTTGGTDTQYF | TGTGCCAGCAGCACGACAGGGGGCACAGATACGCAGTATTTT
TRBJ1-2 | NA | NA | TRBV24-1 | CATSAFNYGYTF | TGTGCCACCAGTGCATTTAACTATGGCTACACCTTC
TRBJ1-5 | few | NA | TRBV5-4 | CASSLEGSGNQPQHF | TGTGCCAGCAGCTTGGAGGGGTCCGGGAATCAGCCCCAGCATTTT
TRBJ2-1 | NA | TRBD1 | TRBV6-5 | CASLTGAEQFF | TGTGCCAGCCTGACAGGGGCTGAGCAGTTCTTC
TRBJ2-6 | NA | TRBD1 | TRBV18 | CASSRTGPEYGANVLTF | TGTGCCAGCTCACGGACAGGGCCAGAGTATGGGGCCAACGTCCTGACTTTC
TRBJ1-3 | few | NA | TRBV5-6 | CASSLRGRVTSGNTIYF | TGTGCCAGCAGCTTGAGAGGCCGGGTTACCTCTGGAAACACCATATATTTT